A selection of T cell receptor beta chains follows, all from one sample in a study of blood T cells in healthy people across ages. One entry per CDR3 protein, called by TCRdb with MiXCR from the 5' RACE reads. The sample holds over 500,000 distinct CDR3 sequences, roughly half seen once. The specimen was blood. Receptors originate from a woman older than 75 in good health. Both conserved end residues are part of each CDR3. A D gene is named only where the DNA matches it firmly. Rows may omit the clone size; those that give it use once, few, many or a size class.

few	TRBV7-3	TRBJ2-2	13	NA	CASSSPVTGELFF	TGTGCCAGCAGCTCGCCCGTAACCGGGGAGCTGTTTTTT
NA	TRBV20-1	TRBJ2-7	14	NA	CSAKAGVLGNEQYF	TGCAGTGCTAAGGCAGGGGTTCTGGGTAACGAGCAGTACTTC
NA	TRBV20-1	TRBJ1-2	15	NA	CSAPHPGHGIDGYTF	TGCAGTGCCCCTCACCCGGGACACGGAATAGATGGCTACACCTTC
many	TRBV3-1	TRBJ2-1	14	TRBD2	CASSLRTSYNEQFF	TGTGCCAGCAGCCTTCGGACTAGCTACAATGAGCAGTTCTTC
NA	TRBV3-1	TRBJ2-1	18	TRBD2	CASSQERGAASSYNEQFF	TGTGCCAGCAGCCAAGAGCGGGGGGCGGCCTCCTCCTACAATGAGCAGTTCTTC
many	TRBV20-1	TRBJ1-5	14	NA	CSATTDRNNQPQHF	TGCAGTGCTACAACCGACAGGAACAATCAGCCCCAGCATTTT
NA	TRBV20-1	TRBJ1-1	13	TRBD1	CSASPGGPTEAFF	TGCAGTGCTAGCCCAGGGGGTCCCACTGAAGCTTTCTTT
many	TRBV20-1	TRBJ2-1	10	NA	CSGIGNEQFF	TGCAGTGGGATCGGGAACGAGCAGTTCTTC
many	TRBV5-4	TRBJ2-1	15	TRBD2	CASSLASGGRNEQFF	TGTGCCAGCAGCTTGGCTAGCGGGGGGAGGAATGAGCAGTTCTTC
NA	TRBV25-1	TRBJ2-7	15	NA	CASSARSPTAYEQYF	TGTGCCAGCAGTGCGCGGTCGCCGACCGCCTACGAGCAGTACTTC
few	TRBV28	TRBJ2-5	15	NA	CASRSPDGYKWTQYF	TGTGCCAGCCGCAGCCCCGACGGATATAAGTGGACCCAGTACTTC
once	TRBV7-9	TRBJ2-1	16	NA	CASSPWYPTRNNEQFF	TGTGCCAGCAGCCCTTGGTATCCCACCAGGAACAATGAGCAGTTCTTC
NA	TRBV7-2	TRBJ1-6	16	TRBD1	CASSSGQGSYNSPLHF	TGTGCCAGCAGCTCTGGACAGGGCTCCTATAATTCACCCCTCCACTTT
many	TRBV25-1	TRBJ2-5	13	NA	CASSLAPQETQYF	TGTGCCAGCAGTTTAGCGCCCCAAGAGACCCAGTACTTC
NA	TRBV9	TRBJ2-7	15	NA	CASSVGGGSPYEQYF	TGTGCCAGCAGCGTAGGGGGGGGCAGCCCCTACGAGCAGTACTTC
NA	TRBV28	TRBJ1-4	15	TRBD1	CAGSPGTAPNEKLFF	TGTGCCGGCAGTCCGGGGACAGCCCCTAATGAAAAACTGTTTTTT
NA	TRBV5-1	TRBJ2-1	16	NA	CASSFPPGSIGNEQFF	TGCGCCAGCAGCTTCCCCCCGGGCTCCATAGGCAATGAGCAGTTCTTC
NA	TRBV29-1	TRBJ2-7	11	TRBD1	CNAGTAGEQYF	TGCAACGCCGGGACAGCAGGCGAGCAGTACTTC
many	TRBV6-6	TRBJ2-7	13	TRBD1	CASGTGDTYEQYF	TGTGCCAGCGGGACAGGGGACACCTACGAGCAGTACTTC
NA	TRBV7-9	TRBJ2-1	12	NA	CASSSLDDEQFF	TGTGCCAGCAGCTCCCTAGACGATGAGCAGTTCTTC
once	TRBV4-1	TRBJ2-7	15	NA	CASSLNGAASYEQYF	TGCGCCAGCAGCCTAAACGGGGCAGCCTCCTACGAGCAGTACTTC
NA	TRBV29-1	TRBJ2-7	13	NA	CSVPGAGKVTQYF	TGCAGCGTTCCCGGGGCGGGGAAGGTCACCCAGTACTTC
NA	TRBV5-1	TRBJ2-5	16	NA	CASSQEFSSDQETQYF	TGCGCCAGCAGCCAGGAGTTTTCCAGCGATCAAGAGACCCAGTACTTC
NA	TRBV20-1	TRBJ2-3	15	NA	CSARPPTGPSDTQYF	TGCAGTGCTAGACCACCGACAGGTCCCTCAGATACGCAGTATTTT
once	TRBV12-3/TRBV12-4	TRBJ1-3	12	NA	CASISVSNTIYF	TGTGCCAGCATCTCCGTTTCAAACACCATATATTTT
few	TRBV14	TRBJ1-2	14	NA	CASSQDLAGKGYTF	TGTGCCAGCAGCCAAGATCTGGCAGGGAAAGGCTACACCTTC
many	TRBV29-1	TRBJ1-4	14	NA	CSVEGSGNTEKLFF	TGCAGCGTTGAAGGTTCGGGGAATACTGAAAAACTGTTTTTT
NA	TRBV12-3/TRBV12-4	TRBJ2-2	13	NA	CASSGQYAGELFF	TGTGCCAGCAGCGGACAGTACGCCGGGGAGCTGTTTTTT
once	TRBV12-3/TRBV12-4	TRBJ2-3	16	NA	CASSSRSMETTDTQYF	TGTGCCAGCAGTTCACGTTCGATGGAGACCACAGATACGCAGTATTTT
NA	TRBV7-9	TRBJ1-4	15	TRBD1	CASSSPGGTNEKLFF	TGTGCCAGCAGCTCCCCAGGGGGAACTAATGAAAAACTGTTTTTT
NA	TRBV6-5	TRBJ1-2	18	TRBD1	CASSYSGTGVSSNYGYTF	TGTGCCAGCAGTTACTCAGGGACAGGGGTCTCCTCGAACTATGGCTACACCTTC
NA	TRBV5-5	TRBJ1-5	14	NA	CASSLEQVYQPQHF	TGTGCCAGCAGCTTGGAACAGGTCTATCAGCCCCAGCATTTT
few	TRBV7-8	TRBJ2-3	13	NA	CASSQATGTAQYF	TGTGCCAGCAGCCAAGCTACGGGCACCGCGCAGTATTTT
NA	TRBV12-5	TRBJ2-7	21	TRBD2	CASGLVTAGGPLWRSYNEQYF	TGTGCTAGTGGTTTGGTAACCGCGGGAGGCCCACTGTGGCGCTCCTACAATGAGCAGTACTTC
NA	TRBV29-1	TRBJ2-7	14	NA	CSVVSSHGSYEQYF	TGCAGCGTTGTTTCCAGTCATGGCTCCTACGAGCAGTACTTC
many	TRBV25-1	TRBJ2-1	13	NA	CATQDGARPEQFF	TGTGCCACACAGGACGGAGCACGACCTGAGCAGTTCTTC
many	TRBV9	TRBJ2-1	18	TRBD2	CASSAGLAGVRFYNEQFF	TGTGCCAGCAGCGCCGGACTAGCGGGGGTCCGCTTCTACAATGAGCAGTTCTTC
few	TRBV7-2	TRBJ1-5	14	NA	CASSLADTRQPQHF	TGTGCCAGCAGCTTAGCGGACACAAGGCAGCCCCAGCATTTT
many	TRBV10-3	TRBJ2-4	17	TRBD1	CATKNEGAGQGGNIQYF	TGTGCCACGAAAAATGAGGGCGCGGGACAGGGAGGAAACATTCAGTACTTC
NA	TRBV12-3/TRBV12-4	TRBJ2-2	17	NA	CASRVEGLAQWGGELFF	TGTGCCAGCAGAGTAGAGGGCCTAGCGCAATGGGGCGGGGAGCTGTTTTTT
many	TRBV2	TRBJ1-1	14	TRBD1	CASSVRTGVTEAFF	TGTGCCAGCAGTGTCAGGACAGGGGTCACGGAAGCTTTCTTT
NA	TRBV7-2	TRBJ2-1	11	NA	CASSLRVQQFF	TGTGCCAGCAGCCTGAGGGTGCAGCAGTTCTTC
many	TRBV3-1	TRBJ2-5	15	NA	CASSQESQITETQYF	TGTGCCAGCAGCCAAGAATCCCAAATAACGGAGACCCAGTACTTC
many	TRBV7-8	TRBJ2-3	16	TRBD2	CASSKRTSFVTDTQYF	TGTGCCAGCAGCAAAAGGACTAGCTTTGTCACAGATACGCAGTATTTT
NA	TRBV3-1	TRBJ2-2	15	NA	CASSPPSKWAGELFF	TGTGCCAGCAGTCCCCCCTCCAAATGGGCCGGGGAGCTGTTTTTT
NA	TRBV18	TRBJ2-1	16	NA	CASSRTAPSPYNEQFF	TGTGCCAGCTCACGGACTGCCCCCAGCCCCTACAATGAGCAGTTCTTC
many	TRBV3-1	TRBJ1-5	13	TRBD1	CASGQGSDQPQHF	TGTGCCAGCGGACAGGGGAGTGATCAGCCCCAGCATTTT
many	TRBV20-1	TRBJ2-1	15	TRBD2	CSATILAGGSAEQFF	TGCAGTGCTACGATACTAGCGGGAGGATCTGCTGAGCAGTTCTTC
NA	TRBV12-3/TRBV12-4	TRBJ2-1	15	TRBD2	CTSSPSSGSYNEQFF	TGTACCAGCAGTCCCTCTAGCGGGTCCTACAATGAGCAGTTCTTC
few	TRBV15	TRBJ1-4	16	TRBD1	CATSRNRGPLGEKLFF	TGTGCCACCAGCAGAAACAGGGGGCCCCTGGGTGAAAAACTGTTTTTT
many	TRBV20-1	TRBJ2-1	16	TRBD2	CSALLPAGRSYNEQFF	TGCAGTGCCCTGCTCCCAGCGGGGAGATCCTACAATGAGCAGTTCTTC
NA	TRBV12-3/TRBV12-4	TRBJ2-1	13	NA	CASSLSGYNKQFF	TGTGCCAGCAGTTTAAGCGGGTACAATAAGCAGTTCTTC
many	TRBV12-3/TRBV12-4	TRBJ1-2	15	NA	CASSLRVRGTYGYTF	TGTGCCAGCAGTTTAAGAGTCCGGGGGACCTATGGCTACACCTTC
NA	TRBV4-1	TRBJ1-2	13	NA	CASSQDGRGGYTF	TGCGCCAGCAGCCAAGATGGTAGAGGTGGCTACACCTTC
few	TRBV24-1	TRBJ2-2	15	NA	CATASGPGDTGELFF	TGTGCCACCGCATCCGGGCCTGGGGACACCGGGGAGCTGTTTTTT
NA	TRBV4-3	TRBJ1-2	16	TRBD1	CASSQGDRGSGYGYTF	TGCGCCAGCAGCCAAGGGGACAGGGGTTCCGGCTATGGCTACACCTTC
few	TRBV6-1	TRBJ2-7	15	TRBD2	CASSLAGALPYEQYF	TGTGCCAGCAGTCTAGCGGGGGCGCTACCCTACGAGCAGTACTTC
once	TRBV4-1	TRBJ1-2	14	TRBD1	CASSLATGVHGYTF	TGCGCCAGCAGTTTGGCGACAGGGGTTCATGGCTACACCTTC
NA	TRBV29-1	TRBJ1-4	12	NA	CSVQEGNEKLFF	TGCAGCGTTCAGGAGGGTAATGAAAAACTGTTTTTT